Below, 12 T cell receptor beta chains from the same sample are listed, as sequenced in a study of blood T cell repertoires in COVID-19. Sequenced by immunoSEQ multiplex PCR; TCRdb stores in-frame clones only, minus some. The data hold approximately 140,000 clones, with 88% observed a single time. The sequenced sample consisted of peripheral blood. Receptor source: a man aged 45 to 65 with active or convalescent COVID-19.

J is TRBJ1-2 and V is TRBV4-1; D remains unclear. The length of the CDR3 is 12 residues. Germline CDR1 is MGHRA and CDR2 is YSYEKL. V shed 1 base and J shed 7 bases, with 7 bases lying between them. The CDR3 here is CASSQVGVGYTF. The CDR3 nucleotides are TGCGCCAGCAGCCAAGTCGGGGTTGGCTACACCTTC.

The rearrangement links TRBV9 to TRBJ2-2; 7 nucleotides match TRBD2. Per germline, CDR1 SGDLS and CDR2 YYNGEE. V shed 2 bases and J 5 bases; nucleotides not matched to a gene: 6. The CDR3 is 15 amino acids. As DNA, the CDR3 is TGTGCCAGCAGCGTCGCGGGAGACCCGACCGGGGAGCTGTTTTTT. This codes for CASSVAGDPTGELFF.

The rearrangement joins TRBV25-1 to TRBJ2-5; 8 nucleotides match TRBD1. The V gene's germline CDR1 is MGHDK and CDR2 SYGVNS. The CDR3 loop spans 15 amino acids. With 5 bases clipped from V and 5 bases from J, the junction kept 10 bases outside the gene matches. For the CDR3, the DNA is TGTGCCAGCAGTTCCGGCAGGGGGCTCTGGGAGACCCAGTACTTC. Translation: CASSSGRGLWETQYF.

This clone was observed a few times. V and J are TRBV4-2 and TRBJ1-5, with D perhaps TRBD1 (6 bases). Trimming took off 0 bases at V and 3 bases at J, with 12 bases between the two ends. From germline, CDR1 is LGHNA and CDR2 YNFKEQ. This CDR3 spans 16 amino acids. CDR3 coding DNA: TGTGCCAGCAGCCAAGAGGTACAGGGTTACAATCAGCCCCAGCATTTT. Protein product: CASSQEVQGYNQPQHF.

J is TRBJ2-2 and V is TRBV5-4; 9 nucleotides line up with TRBD2. The CDR3 length is 17 residues. The V gene end was trimmed by 2 bases and the J gene end by 5 bases; junction bases not matched to a gene: 10. CDR1 is SGHNT and CDR2 is YYREEE in the germline V gene (reference sequence). In nucleotides, the CDR3 is TGTGCCAGCAGCTTTGCGGGGGGGCTCGGAGGGACCGGGGAGCTGTTTTTT. It is translated as CASSFAGGLGGTGELFF.

The rearrangement links TRBV2 to TRBJ1-6; TRBD1 matches 8 bases. The CDR3 loop spans 13 amino acids. CDR1 is SNHLY, CDR2 FYNNEI, per germline. V was clipped by 6 bases and J by 7 bases; unmatched bases: 2. For the CDR3, the DNA is TGTGCCAGCAGGCCAGGGGGCAATTCACCCCTCCACTTT. The encoded protein is CASRPGGNSPLHF.

Remarks on this clone: Within the sample, other DNA sequences also encode this same CDR3. The CDR3 loop is CAWSVRENSPLHF. CDR3 sequence (DNA): TGTGCCTGGAGTGTGAGGGAAAATTCACCCCTCCACTTT. The chain joins TRBV30 to TRBJ1-6; D not resolved. The germline V and J ends were trimmed by 0 bases and 7 bases, with 7 bases remaining between them. Germline CDR1 GTSNPN, CDR2 SVGIG (reference sequence). The CDR3 is 13 amino acids.

V is TRBV19 and J is TRBJ1-2, with TRBD1 matching over 8 bases. The CDR3 length is 14 residues. J was trimmed by 4 bases and V by 7 bases; bases with no gene match: 8. Looked up from germline, CDR1 is LNHDA and CDR2 is SQIVND (reference sequence). The CDR3 bases are TGTGCCAGTACCCGGACAGGGAGGTCCTATGGCTACACCTTC. It specifies CASTRTGRSYGYTF. Variable domain in full (rest from reference TRBV19 and TRBJ1-2): DGGITQSPKYLFRKEGQNVTLSCEQNLNHDAMYWYRQDPGQGLRLIYYSQIVNDFQKGDIAEGYSVSREKKESFPLTVTSAQKNPTAFYLCASTRTGRSYGYTFGSGTRLTVV.

V and J are TRBV6-5 and TRBJ2-7, with 10 bases that match TRBD1. Unmatched junction bases numbered 8, after V lost 5 bases and J lost 7 bases. Germline loops: CDR1 MNHEY, CDR2 SVGAGI. The CDR3 length is 14 residues. CDR3 amino acids: CASSRGQGTREQYF. The DNA of the CDR3 is TGTGCCAGCAGTAGGGGACAGGGGACGCGAGAGCAGTACTTC.

This rearrangement joins TRBV6-5 to TRBJ1-2; tentative D call: TRBD1 (5 bases). The CDR3 has 14 amino acids. V was trimmed by 8 bases and J by 8 bases, leaving 21 bases between them. Germline CDR1 is MNHEY and CDR2 is SVGAGI. The CDR3 nucleotides read TGTGCCAGCGAAGACGGGGGGAGGGGTTGGGGCTACACCTTC. Residues: CASEDGGRGWGYTF.

The chain combines TRBV5-1 with TRBJ1-4; D possibly corresponds to TRBD1 (6 bases). The CDR3 runs 14 residues. V dropped 4 bases and J dropped 4 bases, with 11 bases sitting between them. The germline V gene encodes CDR1 SGHRS and CDR2 YFSETQ. The CDR3 spells CASSPTGLNEKLFF. CDR3 in DNA: TGCGCCAGCAGCCCCACAGGGCTTAATGAAAAACTGTTTTTT.

This chain uses TRBV18 with TRBJ1-2, with 7 bases matching TRBD1. Per the germline V gene, CDR1 is KGHSH and CDR2 is LQKENI. J lost 4 bases, V lost 3 bases, and 5 bases had no gene match. This CDR3 has 14 residues. This CDR3 is CASSPNRDSYGYTF. The CDR3 coding sequence is TGTGCCAGCTCACCGAACCGGGACAGCTATGGCTACACCTTC.